Ten or more counts support the clone carrying this T cell receptor beta chain. The antigen remains undetermined. This sample is drawn from a study of T cells in Graves' hyperthyroidism and ophthalmopathy. The germline V gene has CDR1 DFQATT and CDR2 SNEGSKA (reference sequence). The CDR3 length is 12 residues. The V end lost 3 bases, the J end lost 4 bases, and 9 bases lay between the germline ends. General observations from the study: Most clonotypes expanded in the thyroid (above 0.001) were also present in blood.

Researchers took RNA transcripts and amplified the TCR beta CDR3 regions from them. An initial round of RT-PCR targeting the TCR CDR3 relied on the HTBI primer set. TCRdb reprocessed the multiplex PCR reads via MiXCR and lists one record per CDR3 protein. The sample consists of more than 500,000 distinct CDR3 sequences, approximately 15% of them appearing once. Sequenced input: blood. The genes are TRBV20-1 and TRBJ2-5, with D possibly being TRBD2 (5 bases). This clonotype was obtained from a middle-aged woman with Graves' ophthalmopathy. CDR3 sequence reads: CSASLLAETQYF. The CDR3 DNA follows: TGCAGTGCTAGTCTCCTAGCAGAGACCCAGTACTTC.